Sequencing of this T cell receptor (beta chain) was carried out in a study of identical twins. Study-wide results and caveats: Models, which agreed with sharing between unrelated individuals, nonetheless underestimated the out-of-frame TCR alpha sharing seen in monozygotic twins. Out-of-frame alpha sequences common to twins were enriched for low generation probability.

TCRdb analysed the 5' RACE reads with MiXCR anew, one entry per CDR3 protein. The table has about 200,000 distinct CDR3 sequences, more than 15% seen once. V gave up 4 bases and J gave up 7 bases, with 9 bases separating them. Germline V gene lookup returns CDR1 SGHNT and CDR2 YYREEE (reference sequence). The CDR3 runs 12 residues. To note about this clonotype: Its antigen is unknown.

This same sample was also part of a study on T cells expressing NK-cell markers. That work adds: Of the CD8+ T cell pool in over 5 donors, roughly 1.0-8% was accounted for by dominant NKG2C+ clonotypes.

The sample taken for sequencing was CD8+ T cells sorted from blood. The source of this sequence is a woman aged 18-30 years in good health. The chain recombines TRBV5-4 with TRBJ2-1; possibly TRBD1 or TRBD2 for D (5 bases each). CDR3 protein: CASSPWGNEQFF. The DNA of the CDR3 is TGTGCCAGCAGCCCGTGGGGGAATGAGCAGTTCTTC.